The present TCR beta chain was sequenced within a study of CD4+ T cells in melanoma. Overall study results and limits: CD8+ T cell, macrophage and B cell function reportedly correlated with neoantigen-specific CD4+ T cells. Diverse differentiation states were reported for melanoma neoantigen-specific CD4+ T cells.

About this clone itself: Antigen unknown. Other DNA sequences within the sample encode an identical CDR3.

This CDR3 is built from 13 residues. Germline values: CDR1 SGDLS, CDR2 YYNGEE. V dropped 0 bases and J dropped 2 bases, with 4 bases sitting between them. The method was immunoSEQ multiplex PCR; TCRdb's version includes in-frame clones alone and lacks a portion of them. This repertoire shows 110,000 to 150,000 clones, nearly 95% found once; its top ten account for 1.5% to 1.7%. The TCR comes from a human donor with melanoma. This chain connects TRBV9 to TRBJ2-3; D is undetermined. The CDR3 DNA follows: TGTGCCAGCAGCGTAGCCCCCACAGATACGCAGTATTTT. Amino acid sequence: CASSVAPTDTQYF.